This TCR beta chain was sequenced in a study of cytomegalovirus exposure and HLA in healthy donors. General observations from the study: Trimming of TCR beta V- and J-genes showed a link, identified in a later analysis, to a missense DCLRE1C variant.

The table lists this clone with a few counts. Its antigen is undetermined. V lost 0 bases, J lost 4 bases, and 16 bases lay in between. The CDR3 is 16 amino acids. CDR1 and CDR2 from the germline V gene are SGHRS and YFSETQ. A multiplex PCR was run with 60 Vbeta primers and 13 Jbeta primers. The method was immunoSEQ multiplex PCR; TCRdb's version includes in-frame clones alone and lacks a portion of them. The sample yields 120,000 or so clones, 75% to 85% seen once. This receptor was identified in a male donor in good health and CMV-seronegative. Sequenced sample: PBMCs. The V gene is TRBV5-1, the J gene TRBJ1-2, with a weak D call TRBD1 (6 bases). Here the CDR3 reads CASSLDEPTGIYGYTF. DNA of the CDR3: TGCGCCAGCAGCTTGGACGAACCCACAGGGATCTATGGCTACACCTTC.